The 5 T cell receptor beta chains presented below share a single source sample, sequenced in a study of T cell responses to AZD1222 COVID-19 vaccine (dated by TCRdb to about 2021). The receptor library was made with the immunoSEQ multiplex PCR assay. This immuneACCESS table, as held by TCRdb, lists in-frame sequences with V and J called but not all clones. Of the missing ones, under half trace to an unresolved V gene in checked studies; the others have no known cause. For this sample the table gives some 86,000 clones, of which 80% were detected only once. The ten top clones hold less than 25% of the sample. The meaning of the sample's time point label: baseline before first vaccination. Sequenced material: peripheral blood, taken on day 0 of AZD1222 vaccination. The receptor set was obtained from an adult in good health.

This sequence joins TRBV5-1 and TRBJ2-3, with 8 bases matching TRBD2. V dropped 0 bases and J dropped 5; count of bases not matched to a gene: 5. Germline V gene data show CDR1 as SGHRS and CDR2 as YFSETQ. CDR3 size: 15 residues. CDR3 sequence reads: CASSLGPGRVDTQYF. Here the CDR3 DNA reads TGCGCCAGCAGCTTGGGTCCCGGGAGGGTAGATACGCAGTATTTT.

This chain links TRBV5-6 with TRBJ2-2, with TRBD1 matching 8 bases. J lost 6 bases, V lost 4 bases, and 2 bases had no gene match. The germline V gene encodes CDR1 SGHDT and CDR2 YYEEEE. This CDR3 has 13 residues. The CDR3 protein is CASSQQGAGELFF. In nucleotides, the CDR3 is TGTGCCAGCAGCCAACAGGGGGCCGGGGAGCTGTTTTTT.

The rearrangement links TRBV7-9 to TRBJ2-7, with 8 bases aligning to TRBD1. The CDR3 is made up of 15 amino acids. Germline V gene sequence: CDR1 SEHNR, CDR2 FQNEAQ (reference sequence). V shed 1 base, J shed 4 bases, and the junction held 6 bases outside the gene matches. CDR3 sequence reads: CASSLVRGRGYEQYF. DNA for the CDR3: TGTGCCAGCAGCTTAGTCAGGGGGCGCGGGTACGAGCAGTACTTC.

The V gene is TRBV12-5, the J gene TRBJ2-3; TRBD1 might be the D (6 bases). This CDR3 has 17 amino acids. Trimming cost V 1 base and J 4 bases, with 18 bases left between them. The germline V gene has CDR1 LGHNT and CDR2 FRNRAP. CDR3 protein: CASGLDTRDTTPDTQYF. The CDR3, as DNA: TGTGCTAGTGGTTTGGACACCCGGGACACCACCCCAGATACGCAGTATTTT.

The chain links TRBV2 to TRBJ2-3; the D gene is possibly TRBD2 (5 bases). The length of the CDR3 is 13 residues. The V gene lost 7 bases and the J gene lost 6 bases, with 14 bases spanning the gap. In germline, CDR1 is SNHLY, CDR2 FYNNEI. CDR3 in amino acids: CASTLGAVDTQYF. In DNA, the CDR3 is TGTGCCAGCACTCTGGGAGCGGTCGATACGCAGTATTTT.